These 18 T cell receptor beta chains were sequenced from one sample in a study of T cell changes during pregnancy in multiple sclerosis. Data came from immunoSEQ multiplex PCR; TCRdb stores just in-frame clones and leaves some out. The sample includes approximately 50,000 clones, around 91% of them seen just once. The sequences come from peripheral blood, collected in the third trimester of pregnancy. Receptors were obtained from a female donor in good health, enrolled as a control in a pregnancy study.

This clone occurred once. This chain links TRBV18 with TRBJ2-7, with TRBD1 matching over 10 bases. The CDR3 spans 14 residues. Germline V gives CDR1 KGHSH, CDR2 LQKENI. V trimming: 6 bases; J trimming: 2 bases; junction bases outside the gene matches: 4. CDR3 sequence reads: CASSPTGGPYEQYF. CDR3 DNA: TGTGCCAGCTCGCCGACAGGGGGCCCCTACGAGCAGTACTTC. The full variable domain, with the rest looked up from reference TRBV18 and TRBJ2-7, is NAGVMQNPRHLVRRRGQEARLRCSPMKGHSHVYWYRQLPEEGLKFMVYLQKENIIDESGMPKERFSAEFPKEGPSILRIQQVVRGDSAAYFCASSPTGGPYEQYFGPGTRLTVT.

V usage is TRBV21-1 and J usage is TRBJ1-5. TRBV21-1 is marked as a pseudogene. The CDR3 sequence is 15 residues long. The DNA of the CDR3 is TGTGCCAGCAGCCCCTTTTCAGAGGGATGTCAGCCCCAGCATTTT. Translated, it gives CASSPFSEGCQPQHF.

This clone has only one observation. The rearrangement joins TRBV2 to TRBJ2-1; 9 bases are shared with TRBD2. The V and J ends lost 7 bases and 5 bases, in that order; junction bases with no gene match: 9. Germline V gene lookup returns CDR1 SNHLY and CDR2 FYNNEI. The CDR3 has 15 residues. CDR3 in DNA: TGTGCCAGCAACGGCCTAGCGGGAATCCACAATGAGCAGTTCTTC. Encoded protein: CASNGLAGIHNEQFF.

The J gene is TRBJ2-2, the V gene TRBV7-2; TRBD2 matches 7 bases. Germline V CDR1 and CDR2: SGHTA, FQGNSA. The CDR3 totals 16 residues. After removal of 4 bases from V and 7 bases from J, the junction contained 12 bases not matched to a gene. The CDR3 region is CASSSRGTTFYGELFF. The CDR3 nucleotides are TGTGCCAGCAGCTCACGTGGGACTACTTTTTACGGGGAGCTGTTTTTT. Together with reference TRBV7-2 and TRBJ2-2, the CDR3 gives the full variable domain: GAGVSQSPSNKVTEKGKDVELRCDPISGHTALYWYRQSLGQGLEFLIYFQGNSAPDKSGLPSDRFSAERTGGSVSTLTIQRTQQEDSAVYLCASSSRGTTFYGELFFGEGSRLTVL.

The V gene is TRBV9, the J gene TRBJ1-2; 11 bases fit TRBD1. Germline loops: CDR1 SGDLS, CDR2 YYNGEE. The V gene end was trimmed by 4 bases and the J gene end by 3 bases; junction bases not matched to a gene: 5. The CDR3 runs 15 residues. For the CDR3, the DNA is TGTGCCAGCAGCCCCCGGACAGGGGGCCACTATGGCTACACCTTC. Its translation is CASSPRTGGHYGYTF. Full variable domain (rest looked up from reference TRBV9 and TRBJ1-2): DSGVTQTPKHLITATGQRVTLRCSPRSGDLSVYWYQQSLDQGLQFLIQYYNGEERAKGNILERFSAQQFPDLHSELNLSSLELGDSALYFCASSPRTGGHYGYTFGSGTRLTVV.

V is TRBV27 and J is TRBJ2-1, with 7 bases that match TRBD2. The trim removed 2 bases at V and 0 bases at J, leaving 16 bases unmatched. Germline V gene sequence: CDR1 MNHEY, CDR2 SMNVEV (reference sequence). The CDR3 covers 20 residues. The CDR3 nucleotides read TGTGCCAGCAGTTTACGGGCCCAGCGGGGTCCCTTGAGCTCCTACAATGAGCAGTTCTTC. Its protein product is CASSLRAQRGPLSSYNEQFF.

V gene TRBV4-3 combines with J gene TRBJ2-7; D is perhaps TRBD1 (5 bases). Germline CDR1 is LGHNA and CDR2 is YSLEER. The V end lost 0 bases, the J end lost 3 bases, and 6 bases lay between the germline ends. The CDR3 contains 13 residues. The CDR3 loop is CASSQDGHYEQYF. The CDR3 coding sequence is TGCGCCAGCAGCCAAGACGGACACTACGAGCAGTACTTC.

The chain recombines TRBV5-4 with TRBJ1-2; TRBD1 agrees at 7 bases. Germline CDR1 is SGHNT and CDR2 is YYREEE (reference sequence). After removal of 4 bases from V and 6 bases from J, the junction contained 6 bases not matched to a gene. The CDR3 spans 13 residues. CDR3 amino acids: CASSEQGMNGYTF. For the CDR3, the DNA is TGTGCCAGCAGCGAACAGGGGATGAATGGCTACACCTTC.

The chain uses TRBV2 and TRBJ1-2; 7 bases are a match to TRBD1. This CDR3 has 17 residues. With 1 base clipped from V and 2 bases from J, the junction kept 10 bases outside the gene matches. From germline, CDR1 is SNHLY and CDR2 FYNNEI. The CDR3 DNA is TGTGCCAGCAGTGAAGACACAGGGGACGCCCTAAACTATGGCTACACCTTC. Residues: CASSEDTGDALNYGYTF.

This sequence joins TRBV5-4 and TRBJ2-2, with 8 bases matching TRBD1. Trimming removed 4 bases from V and 2 bases from J; junction bases left unmatched: 4. The germline V gene encodes CDR1 SGHNT and CDR2 YYREEE (reference sequence). The CDR3 length is 15 residues. CDR3 nucleotide sequence: TGTGCCAGCAGCGTTCAGGGGGCTAACACCGGGGAGCTGTTTTTT. This codes for CASSVQGANTGELFF.

V usage is TRBV10-3 and J usage is TRBJ1-5, with a weak D call TRBD1 (6 bases). CDR1 and CDR2 (germline): ENHRY, SYGVKD. The germline V and J ends were trimmed by 4 bases and 3 bases, with 7 bases remaining between them. The CDR3 is 13 residues long. This CDR3 reads CAISAGVNQPQHF. The CDR3 nucleotides read TGTGCCATCAGTGCAGGGGTCAATCAGCCCCAGCATTTT.

The chain recombines TRBV25-1 with TRBJ1-1; D possibly corresponds to TRBD1 (6 bases). Germline CDR1 reads MGHDK; CDR2 reads SYGVNS. V lost 8 bases, J lost 5 bases, and 12 bases lay in between. This CDR3 contains 12 residues. The CDR3 nucleotides are TGTGCCAGCGGGGAGGGGGGGACTGAAGCTTTCTTT. As protein: CASGEGGTEAFF.

This sequence joins TRBV29-1 and TRBJ2-7; 7 bases line up with TRBD2. The CDR3 is 14 residues long. CDR1 is SQVTM, CDR2 ANQGSEA, per germline. V dropped 4 bases and J dropped 5; count of bases not matched to a gene: 11. As DNA, the CDR3 is TGCAGCGTTGTAAGCGGGGCCCAATCACACGAGCAGTACTTC. This sequence encodes CSVVSGAQSHEQYF.

The chain's CDR3 is CASSLAGVATDTQYF. Written as DNA, the CDR3 is TGCGCCAGCAGCCTGGCAGGGGTAGCGACAGATACGCAGTATTTT. The gene calls are TRBV4-3 and TRBJ2-3, with D tentatively TRBD1 (6 bases). With 4 bases removed from V and 3 bases from J, the gap between germline ends came to 14 bases. Germline V gene lookup returns CDR1 LGHNA and CDR2 YSLEER. The CDR3 contains 15 residues.

The chain links TRBV30 to TRBJ2-7; D possibly corresponds to TRBD1 (6 bases). Germline CDR1 is GTSNPN and CDR2 is SVGIG (reference sequence). V gave up 3 bases and J gave up 1 base, with 16 bases separating them. The CDR3 contains 15 residues. In DNA, the CDR3 is TGTGCCTGGAGCCCAACCGACAGGCGTTCCTACGAGCAGTACTTC. Translation: CAWSPTDRRSYEQYF.

This chain uses TRBV15 with TRBJ1-5; 7 bases match TRBD1. The CDR3 is made up of 17 amino acids. Trimming cost V 2 bases and J 2 bases; bases outside gene matches: 9. CDR1 and CDR2 from the germline V gene are LNHNV and YYDKDF (reference sequence). The CDR3 loop is CATSRSPGQARNQPQHF. In DNA, the CDR3 is TGTGCCACCAGCAGATCACCCGGACAGGCCCGCAATCAGCCCCAGCATTTT.

J is TRBJ1-1 and V is TRBV18; 9 bases align to TRBD1. In germline, CDR1 is KGHSH, CDR2 LQKENI. The CDR3 has 14 residues. The junction had 2 bases not matched to a gene; V was cut back by 3 bases and J by 3 bases. The CDR3, as DNA: TGTGCCAGCTCACCGGGACAGGGACACACTGAAGCTTTCTTT. Amino acid sequence: CASSPGQGHTEAFF.

V and J are TRBV19 and TRBJ2-7; 7 bases align to TRBD2. The CDR3 covers 16 residues. CDR1 is LNHDA, CDR2 SQIVND, per germline (reference sequence). After removal of 3 bases from V and 1 base from J, the junction contained 9 bases not matched to a gene. The CDR3 bases are TGTGCCAGTAGTATGATAGGGCAGGGAGGGTCCTACGAGCAGTACTTC. This gives the protein CASSMIGQGGSYEQYF.